This TCR beta chain was documented in a study of blood T cell repertoires in COVID-19. Cohort allocation depended upon clinical history that participants reported. The CDR3 consists of 13 residues. Per germline, CDR1 KGHSH and CDR2 LQKENI. V lost 3 bases to trimming and J lost 0 bases, with 5 bases between them. Sequencing used immunoSEQ multiplex PCR; TCRdb keeps in-frame clones, though not all of them. The sample records 250,000 to 350,000 clones, 90% being singletons. Sequencing used PBMCs or T cells enriched from blood (not recorded which). This clonotype originated in a woman between 18 and 29 years old with acute COVID-19. The chain is built from TRBV18 and TRBJ1-1; D remains unclear. The CDR3 loop is CASSPNMNTEAFF. CDR3 nucleotides: TGTGCCAGCTCACCTAACATGAACACTGAAGCTTTCTTT. Drawing the rest from reference TRBV18 and TRBJ1-1, the complete variable domain is NAGVMQNPRHLVRRRGQEARLRCSPMKGHSHVYWYRQLPEEGLKFMVYLQKENIIDESGMPKERFSAEFPKEGPSILRIQQVVRGDSAAYFCASSPNMNTEAFFGQGTRLTVV.